This T cell receptor beta chain was sequenced during a study of a mutant IDH1 vaccine in newly diagnosed glioma. This CDR3 has 16 residues. The V end lost 0 bases, the J end lost 0 bases, and 15 bases lay between the germline ends. The germline CDR1 and CDR2 sequences are SQVTM and ANQGSEA. With respect to this clone: Its cognate antigen is unknown.

The time point here: week 47, end of study. Doses comprised 300 ug of mutant IDH1 20-mer peptide each, plus topical imiquimod. The assay was immunoSEQ multiplex PCR, and TCRdb's table has in-frame clones only and misses some. The sample has 30,000 to 40,000 clones; approximately 90% are singletons. This chain uses TRBV29-1 with TRBJ2-7; D possibly corresponds to TRBD1 (6 bases). The sample in question was PBMCs, obtained from a glioma patient whose treatment included an IDH1 peptide vaccine. The sequence was obtained from a woman between 40 and 55 years old with glioma. The CDR3 DNA reads as TGCAGCGTTGAAGATCGTAGAGGACAGCTCTCCTACGAGCAGTACTTC. Translating it yields CSVEDRRGQLSYEQYF.